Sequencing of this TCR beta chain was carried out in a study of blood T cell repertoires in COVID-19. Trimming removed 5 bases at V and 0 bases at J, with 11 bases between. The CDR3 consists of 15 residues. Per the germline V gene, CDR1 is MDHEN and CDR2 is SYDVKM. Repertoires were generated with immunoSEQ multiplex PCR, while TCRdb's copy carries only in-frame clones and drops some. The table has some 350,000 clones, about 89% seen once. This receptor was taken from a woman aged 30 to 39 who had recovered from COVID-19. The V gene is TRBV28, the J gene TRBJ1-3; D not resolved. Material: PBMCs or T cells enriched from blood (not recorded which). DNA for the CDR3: TGTGCCAGCAGTACTTTTTCTTACTCTGGAAACACCATATATTTT. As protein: CASSTFSYSGNTIYF.